One sample yielded the 27 T cell receptor beta chains listed below, sequenced in a study of T-cell reconstitution after alpha-beta-depleted transplantation in children. During its preparation, the TCRbeta library received unique molecular identifiers. TCRdb re-analysed the PCR reads in MiXCR, keeping a single row per CDR3 protein. Of about 230,000 distinct CDR3 sequences listed, around 9.5% are singletons. This specimen consisted of PBMCs from the stem cell graft donor, obtained from the stem cell graft. These receptors were collected from a human donor who donated a stem cell graft to a child with acute lymphoblastic leukemia.

This clonotype was counted between two and nine times. V is TRBV12-3 or TRBV12-4 and J is TRBJ2-3; the D gene could be TRBD1 or TRBD2 (5 bases each). V shed 4 bases and J shed 2 bases, with 19 bases lying between them. The CDR3 runs 17 residues. In nucleotides, the CDR3 is TGTGCCAGCAGTTACGGGACGACAAAATTATACACAGATACGCAGTATTTT. It yields the protein CASSYGTTKLYTDTQYF.

V usage is TRBV20-1 and J usage is TRBJ1-2; 7 bases are shared with TRBD1. This CDR3 region has 13 residues. Germline CDR1 and CDR2: DFQATT and SNEGSKA (reference sequence). Trimming removed 6 bases from V and 2 bases from J; junction bases left unmatched: 6. CDR3 DNA: TGCAGTGCCGCAGGGGGTTTGAACTATGGCTACACCTTC. It translates to CSAAGGLNYGYTF.

There are a few counts of this clonotype. The V and J genes are TRBV10-3 and TRBJ2-2; possible D gene TRBD2, 6 bases. V was clipped by 3 bases and J by 7 bases, with 12 bases between them. Germline CDR1 reads ENHRY; CDR2 reads SYGVKD. The length of the CDR3 is 14 residues. The CDR3 coding sequence is TGTGCCATCAGTGACAGGGAGGTAGGCGGGGAGCTGTTTTTT. It yields the protein CAISDREVGGELFF.

This clonotype was counted ten times or more. V and J are TRBV20-1 and TRBJ2-5, with a tentative D call TRBD1 (5 bases). Trimming stripped 6 bases from V and 5 bases from J, with 7 bases between. Germline CDR1 and CDR2: DFQATT and SNEGSKA (reference sequence). The CDR3 contains 10 residues. CDR3 DNA sequence: TGCAGTGCACGACAGGAGACCCAGTACTTC. It encodes CSARQETQYF.

This clonotype was seen at least ten times. The J gene is TRBJ2-7, the V gene TRBV12-3 or TRBV12-4; unclear D gene. Between the trimmed V and J ends, which lost 2 bases and 5 bases, there was a span of 13 bases. CDR3 length equals 14 residues. This chain's CDR3 is CASSLPLSRNEQYF. DNA of the CDR3: TGTGCCAGCAGTTTACCGTTATCCCGGAACGAGCAGTACTTC.

The gene calls are TRBV7-2 and TRBJ1-2; 7 nucleotides match TRBD1. This CDR3 is built from 15 residues. Germline CDR1 is SGHTA and CDR2 is FQGNSA. V lost 2 bases to trimming and J lost 2 bases; unmatched junction nucleotides: 5. The CDR3 nucleotides read TGTGCCAGCAGCTTAACTGGGACAGCCAACTATGGCTACACCTTC. It encodes CASSLTGTANYGYTF.

V is TRBV7-6 and J is TRBJ2-7; D gene ambiguous. The V gene's germline CDR1 is SGHVS and CDR2 FNYEAQ. This CDR3 contains 14 residues. Trimming shortened V by 0 bases and J by 4 bases, and 10 bases separated the two germline ends. CDR3 sequence reads: CASSLAILDYEQYF. CDR3 coding DNA: TGTGCCAGCAGCTTAGCTATTCTTGATTACGAGCAGTACTTC. The variable domain in full, completed from reference TRBV7-6 and TRBJ2-7, reads GAGVSQSPRYKVTKRGQDVALRCDPISGHVSLYWYRQALGQGPEFLTYFNYEAQQDKSGLPNDRFSAERPEGSISTLTIQRTEQRDSAMYRCASSLAILDYEQYFGPGTRLTVT.

The CDR3 DNA sequence: TGTGCCAGCAGTTACGGGCAGACCACAACTAATGAAAAACTGTTTTTT. Amino acid sequence: CASSYGQTTTNEKLFF. The chain is built from TRBV6-5 and TRBJ1-4; D remains ambiguous. The CDR3 spans 16 residues. V shed 2 bases and J shed 0 bases, with 10 bases lying between them. Germline V gives CDR1 MNHEY, CDR2 SVGAGI.

This clonotype has only a few counts. The chain carries TRBV5-1 and TRBJ2-7, with D possibly TRBD1 on 5 matching bases. The V gene's germline CDR1 is SGHRS and CDR2 YFSETQ. The CDR3 has 14 residues. V lost 4 bases and J lost 3, with 14 bases in between. DNA for the CDR3: TGCGCCAGCAGCCCGACAGCGACTCACTACGAGCAGTACTTC. This codes for CASSPTATHYEQYF.

The V call is TRBV2, the J call TRBJ1-6; tentative D call: TRBD1 (5 bases). The germline V gene has CDR1 SNHLY and CDR2 FYNNEI. The CDR3 has 18 residues. The CDR3 here is CTCSSAGGWGIYNSPLHF. In DNA form, the CDR3 reads TGTACCTGCAGTTCCGCCGGGGGTTGGGGGATCTATAATTCACCCCTCCACTTT.

This clonotype was detected many times. The chain employs TRBV7-9 and TRBJ1-1, with D unresolved. V lost 1 base, J lost 0 bases, and 9 bases lay in between. CDR3 length: 15 residues. The germline V gene has CDR1 SEHNR and CDR2 FQNEAQ (reference sequence). The CDR3 coding sequence is TGTGCCAGCAGCTTAGGGCCCCTCATGAACACTGAAGCTTTCTTT. Translation: CASSLGPLMNTEAFF.

In this sample, this clonotype turned up many times. The chain recombines TRBV29-1 with TRBJ2-2; tentatively, D is TRBD2 (6 bases). Per the germline V gene, CDR1 is SQVTM and CDR2 is ANQGSEA. Between the trimmed V and J ends, which lost 6 bases and 5 bases, there was a span of 13 bases. This CDR3 spans 13 amino acids. The CDR3 sequence: CSVQTSPTGELFF. DNA for the CDR3: TGCAGCGTCCAGACTAGTCCTACCGGGGAGCTGTTTTTT.

This clonotype was counted only a few times. The chain combines TRBV18 with TRBJ2-7, with 9 positions matching TRBD1. This CDR3 comprises 15 residues. J was trimmed by 2 bases and V by 0 bases; bases with no gene match: 2. Germline V gene data show CDR1 as KGHSH and CDR2 as LQKENI. The chain's CDR3 is CASSPPGQGPYEQYF. The CDR3 coding sequence is TGTGCCAGCTCACCACCGGGACAGGGACCCTACGAGCAGTACTTC.

The chain joins TRBV7-8 to TRBJ2-4, with 9 bases lining up with TRBD2. The junction had 11 bases not matched to a gene; V was cut back by 4 bases and J by 7 bases. CDR3 length: 16 amino acids. Germline CDR1 reads SGHVS; CDR2 reads FQNEAQ. CDR3 residues: CASSSPAGGAGNIQYF. The DNA for the CDR3 is TGTGCCAGCAGCTCCCCCGCGGGGGGGGCCGGGAACATTCAGTACTTC.

This clonotype was counted at least ten times. The V gene is TRBV29-1, the J gene TRBJ1-1; weak D call: TRBD1 (6 bases). The V gene's germline CDR1 is SQVTM and CDR2 ANQGSEA. The CDR3 contains 12 residues. V shed 4 bases and J shed 0 bases, with 6 bases lying between them. The CDR3 region has the DNA TGCAGCGTTGGACAGGTGAACACTGAAGCTTTCTTT. It is translated as CSVGQVNTEAFF.

This clonotype qualifies as medium-sized. V gene TRBV20-1 combines with J gene TRBJ2-5, with 12 bases that match TRBD2. The CDR3 has 16 amino acids. Germline CDR1 reads DFQATT; CDR2 reads SNEGSKA (reference sequence). With 2 bases clipped from V and 1 base from J, the junction kept 5 bases outside the gene matches. The CDR3 protein is CSARSTSGGSQETQYF. DNA of the CDR3: TGCAGTGCTAGATCGACTAGCGGGGGTTCCCAAGAGACCCAGTACTTC.

J is TRBJ1-4 and V is TRBV4-3; D is ambiguous. CDR3 length: 15 residues. Germline V lookup: CDR1 LGHNA, CDR2 YSLEER. The V gene lost 0 bases and the J gene lost 7 bases, with 12 bases spanning the gap. The CDR3, as DNA: TGCGCCAGCAGCCAAGAAGGCCAACGGGGTGAAAAACTGTTTTTT. The encoded protein is CASSQEGQRGEKLFF.

This clonotype showed up just once. The chain joins TRBV3-1 to TRBJ2-1; the match to TRBD2 covers 8 bases. Germline V lookup: CDR1 LGHDT, CDR2 YNNKEL (reference sequence). This CDR3 contains 16 residues. The V gene end was trimmed by 0 bases and the J gene end by 8 bases; junction bases not matched to a gene: 9. The CDR3 region has the DNA TGTGCCAGCAGCCAAGATAGAAGCGGGGGTTCCCATGAGCAGTTCTTC. It encodes CASSQDRSGGSHEQFF.

This clonotype occurred many times. The chain uses TRBV6-2 or TRBV6-3 and TRBJ2-7, with D perhaps TRBD2 (6 bases). CDR1 is MNHEY, CDR2 SVGEGT, per germline. The CDR3 consists of 11 residues. V shed 8 bases and J shed 9 bases, with 14 bases lying between them. The CDR3 is CASGDSRGQYF. As DNA, the CDR3 is TGTGCCAGCGGGGACTCTCGCGGGCAGTACTTC.

This clonotype was found a few times. CDR3 in DNA: TGTGCCAGCAGTTCACTACTCGGGTCTCTTGGGACCCAGTACTTC. Protein product: CASSSLLGSLGTQYF. The chain links TRBV7-8 to TRBJ2-5, with D hard to call. This CDR3 comprises 15 residues. Trimming took off 6 bases at V and 7 bases at J, with 21 bases between the two ends. Germline lookup yields CDR1 SGHVS and CDR2 FQNEAQ.

In its sample, this clonotype was seen a few times. This chain connects TRBV7-8 to TRBJ1-5; a weak D match, TRBD1 (5 bases). V lost 1 base, J lost 4 bases, and 11 bases lay in between. In germline, CDR1 is SGHVS, CDR2 FQNEAQ. The CDR3 length is 15 residues. CDR3 sequence reads: CASSLENRFNQPQHF. The CDR3 nucleotides read TGTGCCAGCAGCTTAGAGAACAGGTTTAATCAGCCCCAGCATTTT.

This rearrangement joins TRBV11-2 to TRBJ2-7; perhaps TRBD1 as D (6 bases). Germline V lookup: CDR1 SGHAT, CDR2 FQNNGV. Trimming left V 2 bases short and J 4 bases short, with 15 bases between. The CDR3 covers 15 residues. The CDR3 sequence is CASSLRGQGRYEQYF. As DNA, the CDR3 is TGTGCCAGCAGCTTAAGAGGGCAGGGGAGATACGAGCAGTACTTC.

In this sample, this clonotype turned up a few times. The chain links TRBV29-1 to TRBJ1-1; D gene ambiguous. Trimming cost V 4 bases and J 1 base, with 16 bases left between them. This CDR3 has 15 residues. The germline V gene has CDR1 SQVTM and CDR2 ANQGSEA. CDR3 sequence (DNA): TGCAGCGTTGCCCCCCATTGGGAAGCGAACACTGAAGCTTTCTTT. Amino acid sequence: CSVAPHWEANTEAFF.

This clonotype has more than one count but fewer than ten. The chain combines TRBV5-1 with TRBJ1-6; D uncertain. The CDR3 length is 12 residues. CDR1 is SGHRS and CDR2 is YFSETQ in the germline V gene. With 0 bases removed from V and 14 bases from J, the gap between germline ends came to 9 bases. The CDR3 is CASSLALMALHF. The CDR3 DNA reads as TGCGCCAGCAGCTTGGCCCTAATGGCCCTCCACTTT.

This clonotype was counted between two and nine times. The rearrangement links TRBV9 to TRBJ2-5; TRBD1 matches 11 bases. CDR1 and CDR2 from the germline V gene are SGDLS and YYNGEE. The CDR3 length is 15 residues. V lost 3 bases to trimming and J lost 4 bases; unmatched junction nucleotides: 5. The CDR3 loop reads CASSALGTGGETQYF. CDR3 coding DNA: TGTGCCAGCAGCGCCCTCGGGACAGGGGGAGAGACCCAGTACTTC.

This clonotype was recorded once. V is TRBV4-1 and J is TRBJ1-1; maybe TRBD1 (5 bases). The CDR3 has 13 residues. Trimming cost V 7 bases and J 10 bases, with 19 bases left between them. Germline CDR1 and CDR2: MGHRA and YSYEKL. The CDR3 sequence: CASTQTGGGVAFF. CDR3 coding DNA: TGCGCCAGCACCCAGACCGGGGGAGGCGTAGCTTTCTTT.

V gene TRBV27 combines with J gene TRBJ1-5; TRBD1 aligns across 8 bases. The germline V gene has CDR1 MNHEY and CDR2 SMNVEV (reference sequence). The CDR3 runs to 17 residues. The trim removed 5 bases at V and 2 bases at J, leaving 11 bases unmatched. Here the CDR3 reads CASSPWQGAVGNQPQHF. DNA of the CDR3: TGTGCCAGCAGTCCTTGGCAGGGGGCCGTCGGCAATCAGCCCCAGCATTTT.